The 31 T cell receptor beta chains presented below share a single source sample, sequenced in a study of T-cell memory formation after mild COVID-19. TCRdb re-analysed the 5' RACE reads in MiXCR, keeping a single row per CDR3 protein. The sample has fewer than 150,000 distinct CDR3 sequences, more than 13% seen once. Sequences were obtained from PBMCs or a T cell subset sorted from them (not recorded which). These TCRs come from an adult woman who had mild COVID-19 (a few samples of this study predate the infection). Cell type and time point are not known.

The chain combines TRBV7-9 with TRBJ2-3; 7 nucleotides line up with TRBD1. J gave up 2 bases and V 5 bases, and 7 bases lay outside the gene matches. Germline V gene sequence: CDR1 SEHNR, CDR2 FQNEAQ (reference sequence). The CDR3 length is 15 residues. The CDR3: CASSARDRYTDTQYF. CDR3 sequence (DNA): TGTGCCAGCAGCGCCCGGGACAGATACACAGATACGCAGTATTTT.

The DNA for the CDR3 is TGTGCCAGCAGTTACTCGGCCGGGGATACGCAGTATTTT. Translated, it gives CASSYSAGDTQYF. The rearrangement joins TRBV6-5 to TRBJ2-3; D is unclear. Trimming took off 0 bases at V and 6 bases at J, with 7 bases between the two ends. Per germline, CDR1 MNHEY and CDR2 SVGAGI. The CDR3 has 13 amino acids.

This clonotype was counted between two and nine times. V is TRBV3-1 and J is TRBJ2-3; no reliable D call. This CDR3 has 13 residues. V lost 2 bases to trimming and J lost 2 bases, with 5 bases between them. Germline V gene lookup returns CDR1 LGHDT and CDR2 YNNKEL (reference sequence). DNA of the CDR3: TGTGCCAGCAGCCAATACGACACAGATACGCAGTATTTT. Its protein product is CASSQYDTDTQYF.

The chain is built from TRBV21-1 and TRBJ1-1. TRBV21-1 constitutes a pseudogene. CDR3 length: 15 residues. For the CDR3, the DNA is TGTGCCAGCAGCAAAGCGGGGGGGCCCTACACTGAAGCTTTCTTT. This sequence encodes CASSKAGGPYTEAFF.

The chain recombines TRBV20-1 with TRBJ2-7; D tentatively fits TRBD1 or TRBD2 (5 bases each). CDR1 and CDR2 from the germline V gene are DFQATT and SNEGSKA (reference sequence). Trimming took off 7 bases at V and 2 bases at J, with 12 bases between the two ends. The CDR3 totals 12 residues. The CDR3 loop is CSVRGAAYEQYF. The CDR3, as DNA: TGCAGTGTAAGGGGAGCGGCCTACGAGCAGTACTTC.

This clonotype has only a few counts. The chain is built from TRBV5-5 and TRBJ2-1; D is perhaps TRBD1 (6 bases). V lost 5 bases to trimming and J lost 8 bases, with 20 bases between them. Per germline, CDR1 SGHKS and CDR2 YYEKEE (reference sequence). CDR3 length equals 15 residues. CDR3 sequence (DNA): TGTGCCAGCAGTCCTAGGCGGACAGAAACGGATGAGCAGTTCTTC. Encoded protein: CASSPRRTETDEQFF. Together with reference TRBV5-5 and TRBJ2-1, the CDR3 gives the full variable domain: DAGVTQSPTHLIKTRGQQVTLRCSPISGHKSVSWYQQVLGQGPQFIFQYYEKEERGRGNFPDRFSARQFPNYSSELNVNALLLGDSALYLCASSPRRTETDEQFFGPGTRLTVL.

CDR3 in amino acids: CASSLARHTEAFF. The CDR3, as DNA: TGTGCCAGCAGCTTGGCCAGGCACACTGAAGCTTTCTTT. The V call is TRBV5-5, the J call TRBJ1-1; D is undetermined. Trimming cost V 0 bases and J 3 bases, with 6 bases left between them. The germline CDR1 and CDR2 sequences are SGHKS and YYEKEE (reference sequence). This CDR3 comprises 13 residues.

V is TRBV20-1 and J is TRBJ1-4; no definite D call. The CDR3 runs to 15 residues. Germline loops: CDR1 DFQATT, CDR2 SNEGSKA (reference sequence). Trimming shortened V by 0 bases and J by 6 bases, and 14 bases separated the two germline ends. CDR3 DNA sequence: TGCAGTGCTAGAGATTATCACAGAACCCATGAAAAACTGTTTTTT. This codes for CSARDYHRTHEKLFF.

A few counts support this clonotype. The rearrangement uses TRBV20-1 and TRBJ2-7; 8 positions agree with TRBD2. The length of the CDR3 is 14 residues. The germline V gene has CDR1 DFQATT and CDR2 SNEGSKA (reference sequence). V shed 0 bases and J 8 bases; nucleotides not matched to a gene: 9. The DNA of the CDR3 is TGCAGTGCTAGAGATCTTAGCGGGGAGGGCCAGCAGTACTTC. It is translated as CSARDLSGEGQQYF.

This clonotype was counted many times. The V and J genes are TRBV7-6 and TRBJ2-5; D may correspond to TRBD1 or TRBD2 (5 bases each). V was pared by 3 bases and J by 3 bases, with 11 bases between. Germline values: CDR1 SGHVS, CDR2 FNYEAQ. This CDR3 comprises 14 residues. The CDR3 reads CASSFPGPKETQYF. The DNA for the CDR3 is TGTGCCAGCAGCTTCCCGGGACCAAAAGAGACCCAGTACTTC.

In this sample, this clonotype turned up a few times. V usage is TRBV5-1 and J usage is TRBJ1-2; TRBD1 aligns across 8 bases. Per the germline V gene, CDR1 is SGHRS and CDR2 is YFSETQ. V shed 0 bases and J 4 bases; nucleotides not matched to a gene: 5. The CDR3 covers 15 residues. CDR3 nucleotides: TGCGCCAGCAGCTTGGCGGCAGGGGGCCTCTATGGCTACACCTTC. Protein: CASSLAAGGLYGYTF.

The V gene is TRBV5-1, the J gene TRBJ1-5, with D perhaps TRBD1 (5 bases). Germline CDR1 reads SGHRS; CDR2 reads YFSETQ. This CDR3 is 14 amino acids long. Trimming cost V 6 bases and J 4 bases, with 14 bases left between them. The DNA of the CDR3 is TGCGCCAGCATGCTCGGGGGGTTAAATCAGCCCCAGCATTTT. It codes for CASMLGGLNQPQHF.

The table lists this clonotype with many counts. The chain couples TRBV11-3 to TRBJ2-7; TRBD1 matches 7 bases. The CDR3 is made up of 14 amino acids. The germline V gene has CDR1 SGHNT and CDR2 YENEEA. Losses at the gene ends were 5 bases for V and 0 bases for J; bases not matched to a gene: 4. The CDR3 region has the DNA TGTGCCAGCAGCCTAGGGACAGTCTCCTACGAGCAGTACTTC. Translated, it gives CASSLGTVSYEQYF.

V usage is TRBV12-3 or TRBV12-4 and J usage is TRBJ1-5, with 11 bases aligning to TRBD1. The J segment lost 6 bases and the V segment lost 11 bases, leaving 3 bases of the junction unmatched. The CDR3 runs to 12 residues. This CDR3 reads CADGTGGQPQHF. The CDR3 region has the DNA TGTGCCGATGGGACAGGGGGTCAGCCCCAGCATTTT.

The table lists this clonotype with a few counts. The V gene is TRBV19, the J gene TRBJ1-1; D is unclear. This CDR3 spans 12 amino acids. Germline V gene lookup returns CDR1 LNHDA and CDR2 SQIVND (reference sequence). V lost 6 bases to trimming and J lost 3 bases, with 8 bases between them. Written as DNA, the CDR3 is TGTGCCAGTAGCCATGGGGACACTGAAGCTTTCTTT. Translation: CASSHGDTEAFF.

This chain connects TRBV24-1 to TRBJ2-3; D possibly matches TRBD1 or TRBD2 (6 bases each). Germline CDR1 reads KGHDR; CDR2 reads SFDVKD. CDR3 size: 15 residues. Trimming removed 3 bases at V and 4 bases at J, with 13 bases between. CDR3 coding DNA: TGTGCCACCAGTGATATAGGTGGGGGGCCAGATACGCAGTATTTT. It translates to CATSDIGGGPDTQYF.

This clonotype was found a few times. The chain has TRBV12-3 or TRBV12-4 and TRBJ2-1; the D is unclear. V dropped 5 bases and J dropped 0 bases, with 8 bases sitting between them. This CDR3 spans 14 amino acids. The CDR3 DNA follows: TGTGCCAGCAGTGATCGACCCTCCTACAATGAGCAGTTCTTC. Its protein is CASSDRPSYNEQFF.

This clonotype was seen a few times. The rearrangement uses TRBV19 and TRBJ2-1, with D possibly TRBD1 on 5 matching bases. This CDR3 comprises 14 residues. V lost 3 bases to trimming and J lost 8 bases, with 14 bases between them. Germline CDR1 and CDR2: LNHDA and SQIVND (reference sequence). CDR3 sequence (DNA): TGTGCCAGTAGTATGTCCTGGCAGGGTTATGAGCAGTTCTTC. Its protein product is CASSMSWQGYEQFF.

The chain has TRBV30 and TRBJ2-7; 7 bases match TRBD1. The ends lost 2 bases at V and 3 bases at J; junction bases unmatched: 7. CDR3 length: 14 amino acids. Germline CDR1 and CDR2: GTSNPN and SVGIG (reference sequence). The CDR3 region has the DNA TGTGCCTGGAGTTCACCGGGACAGATCTACGAGCAGTACTTC. Translating gives CAWSSPGQIYEQYF. Full variable domain (remainder filled in from reference TRBV30 and TRBJ2-7): SQTIHQWPATLVQPVGSPLSLECTVEGTSNPNLYWYRQAAGRGLQLLFYSVGIGQISSEVPQNLSASRPQDRQFILSSKKLLLSDSGFYLCAWSSPGQIYEQYFGPGTRLTVT.

This clonotype occurred a few times. The chain uses TRBV6-6 and TRBJ1-1; D unresolved. V dropped 2 bases and J dropped 0 bases, with 4 bases sitting between them. CDR3 size: 13 residues. CDR1 is MNHNY, CDR2 SVGAGI, per germline (reference sequence). CDR3 sequence: CASSYKMNTEAFF. CDR3 DNA: TGTGCCAGCAGTTACAAGATGAACACTGAAGCTTTCTTT.

This clonotype was seen only a few times. The chain links TRBV12-3 or TRBV12-4 to TRBJ1-2; TRBD1 aligns across 9 bases. The CDR3 runs 15 residues. The J segment lost 5 bases and the V segment lost 4 bases, leaving 8 bases of the junction unmatched. CDR3 nucleotide sequence: TGTGCCAGCAGTTCGCTAGACAGGGGGTGGTATGGCTACACCTTC. Amino acids: CASSSLDRGWYGYTF.

The chain couples TRBV24-1 to TRBJ2-4; possible D gene TRBD2, 6 bases. The V gene lost 8 bases and the J gene lost 7 bases, with 23 bases spanning the gap. This CDR3 is 16 amino acids long. The V gene's germline CDR1 is KGHDR and CDR2 SFDVKD. As DNA, the CDR3 is TGTGCCACCACCAATCCAAATCAGGAGGGAACGAACATTCAGTACTTC. It yields the protein CATTNPNQEGTNIQYF.

The V gene is TRBV12-3 or TRBV12-4, the J gene TRBJ2-3; 9 bases fit TRBD1. Trimming at V came to 11 bases and at J to 4 bases, leaving 13 bases not matched to a gene. This CDR3 region has 15 residues. The CDR3 protein is CAGTRDREGADTQYF. CDR3 sequence (DNA): TGTGCCGGGACCCGGGACAGGGAGGGAGCAGATACGCAGTATTTT.

This clonotype appeared a few times. DNA of the CDR3: TGCGCCAGCAGTCAGAGGCCCCCTACCACAGATACGCAGTATTTT. Translated, it gives CASSQRPPTTDTQYF. The chain carries TRBV23-1 and TRBJ2-3; D ambiguous. TRBV23-1 is known as an ORF, though its function is uncertain. The V gene lost 3 bases and the J gene lost 2 bases, with 12 bases spanning the gap. This CDR3 has 15 residues.

This clonotype was detected only a few times. V and J are TRBV5-4 and TRBJ2-1; D is undetermined. Per the germline V gene, CDR1 is SGHNT and CDR2 is YYREEE (reference sequence). Trimming left V 5 bases short and J 0 bases short, with 12 bases between. This CDR3 spans 15 amino acids. The CDR3, as DNA: TGTGCCAGCAGAGATTTGAAAAGCTCCTACAATGAGCAGTTCTTC. As protein: CASRDLKSSYNEQFF.

V is TRBV6-1 and J is TRBJ2-2; no definite D call. The CDR3 loop spans 16 amino acids. V lost 7 bases and J lost 0, with 15 bases in between. Germline assignment: CDR1 MNHNS and CDR2 SASEGT. CDR3 nucleotides: TGTGCCAGCACCCCGGGCCTCCGGCCGAACACCGGGGAGCTGTTTTTT. Its translation is CASTPGLRPNTGELFF.

The chain employs TRBV29-1 and TRBJ2-3; 13 positions agree with TRBD2. V gave up 7 bases and J gave up 0 bases; unmatched junction bases: 13. Germline CDR1 and CDR2: SQVTM and ANQGSEA. The CDR3 extends over 18 amino acids. CDR3 amino acids: CSALARTSGRASTDTQYF. In nucleotides, the CDR3 is TGCAGCGCTCTCGCGAGGACTAGCGGGAGAGCTAGCACAGATACGCAGTATTTT.

The table lists this clonotype with many counts. The genes are TRBV10-3 and TRBJ2-1; the match to TRBD2 covers 14 bases. The CDR3 has 16 residues. The trim removed 8 bases at V and 5 bases at J, leaving 8 bases unmatched. Germline CDR1 ENHRY, CDR2 SYGVKD. The CDR3 sequence is CAIRGLAGGPHNEQFF. The CDR3 nucleotides are TGTGCCATCCGTGGACTAGCGGGAGGCCCCCACAATGAGCAGTTCTTC.

The sample holds a few counts of this clonotype. This chain connects TRBV7-6 to TRBJ2-7; D gene uncertain. V was cut by 0 bases and J by 2 bases, with 11 bases left in between. The CDR3 contains 15 residues. Germline-derived CDR1 and CDR2 are SGHVS and FNYEAQ. The CDR3 DNA is TGTGCCAGCAGCTTAGCACACGGGCCAACCTACGAGCAGTACTTC. Translation: CASSLAHGPTYEQYF.

The CDR3 region has the DNA TGTGCCAGCAGCTTCCTCAGGGAACGGGAGACCCAGTACTTC. The encoded protein is CASSFLRERETQYF. The chain joins TRBV7-9 to TRBJ2-5; D is perhaps TRBD1 (5 bases). V was shortened by 3 bases and J by 5 bases, with 13 bases between the two germline ends. The CDR3 length is 14 residues. Germline CDR1 reads SEHNR; CDR2 reads FQNEAQ (reference sequence).

This clonotype was observed a handful of times. This chain connects TRBV5-1 to TRBJ2-7; possible D gene TRBD2, 6 bases. CDR1 is SGHRS, CDR2 YFSETQ, per germline. The CDR3 length is 14 residues. Trimming removed 3 bases at V and 5 bases at J, with 15 bases between. CDR3 loop: CASSWRVSGDEQYF. The CDR3 DNA sequence: TGCGCCAGCAGCTGGAGGGTTTCGGGCGACGAGCAGTACTTC.